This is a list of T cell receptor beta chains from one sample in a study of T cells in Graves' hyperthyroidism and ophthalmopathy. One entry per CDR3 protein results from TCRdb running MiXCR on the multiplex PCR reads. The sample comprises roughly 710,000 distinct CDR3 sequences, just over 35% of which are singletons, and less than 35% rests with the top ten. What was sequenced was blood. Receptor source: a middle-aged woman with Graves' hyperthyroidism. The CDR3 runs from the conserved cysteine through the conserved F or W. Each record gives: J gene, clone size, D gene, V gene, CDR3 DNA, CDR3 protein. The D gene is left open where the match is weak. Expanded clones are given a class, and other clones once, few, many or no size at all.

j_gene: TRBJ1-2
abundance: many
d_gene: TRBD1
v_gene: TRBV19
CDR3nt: TGTGCCAGTAGTATCACCCAGAGGGGAACAGGGGACAACTATGGCTACACCTTC
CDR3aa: CASSITQRGTGDNYGYTF

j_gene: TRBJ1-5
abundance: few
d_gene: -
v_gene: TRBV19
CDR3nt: TGTGCCAGTAGTATAGGGGCAGGGAAGAGGCAGAACAATCAGCCCCAGCATTTT
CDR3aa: CASSIGAGKRQNNQPQHF

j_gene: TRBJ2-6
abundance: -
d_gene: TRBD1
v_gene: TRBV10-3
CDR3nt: TGTGCTACCCGACAGGGATCGGGTGGGGCCAACGTCCTGACTTTC
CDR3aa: CATRQGSGGANVLTF

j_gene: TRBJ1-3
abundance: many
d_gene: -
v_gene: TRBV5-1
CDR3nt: TGTGCCAGCAGCTCCACGAGGAGAAACACCATATATTTT
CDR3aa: CASSSTRRNTIYF

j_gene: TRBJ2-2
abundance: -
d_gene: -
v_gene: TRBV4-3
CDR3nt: TGCGCCAGCAGCCCAACCTCGAGGGGGACCGGGGAGCTGTTTTTT
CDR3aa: CASSPTSRGTGELFF

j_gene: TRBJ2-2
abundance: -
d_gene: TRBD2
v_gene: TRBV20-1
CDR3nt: TGCAGTGCACAGGGGACTAGCGGCAAGGGAACCGGGGAGCTGTTTTTT
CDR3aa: CSAQGTSGKGTGELFF

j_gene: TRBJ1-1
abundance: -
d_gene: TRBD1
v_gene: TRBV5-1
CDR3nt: TGCGCCAGCAGCGAGTGGACAGGGGCGAACACTGAAGCTTTCTTT
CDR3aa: CASSEWTGANTEAFF

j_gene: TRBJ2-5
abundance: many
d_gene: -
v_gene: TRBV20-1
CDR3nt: TGCAGTGCACCTCCGGGACACTTCCAAGAGACCCAGTACTTC
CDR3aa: CSAPPGHFQETQYF

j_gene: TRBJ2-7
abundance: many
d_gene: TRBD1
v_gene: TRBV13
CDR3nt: TGTGCCAGTCAACGGGTCGGGACAGTTTCCTACGAGCAGTACTTC
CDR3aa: CASQRVGTVSYEQYF

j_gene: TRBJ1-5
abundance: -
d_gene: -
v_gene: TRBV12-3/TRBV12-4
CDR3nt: TGTGTCAGCAGTTTAGAGGGAGGGTGGGGCAATCAGCCCCAGCATTTT
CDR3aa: CVSSLEGGWGNQPQHF

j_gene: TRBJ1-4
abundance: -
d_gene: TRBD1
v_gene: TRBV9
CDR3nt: TGTGCCAGCAGCGTAGAGGGGACAGTCGTTAATGATAAACTGTTTTTT
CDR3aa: CASSVEGTVVNDKLFF

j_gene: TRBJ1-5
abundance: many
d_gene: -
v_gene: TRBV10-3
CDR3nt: TGTGCCATCAGTGAGTCCGTGGGGGACAATCAGCCCCAGCATTTT
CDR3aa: CAISESVGDNQPQHF

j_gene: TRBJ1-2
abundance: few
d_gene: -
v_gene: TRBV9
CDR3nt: TGTGCCAGCAGCGTAGAGGGTTCCATCTATGGCTACACCTTC
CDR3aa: CASSVEGSIYGYTF

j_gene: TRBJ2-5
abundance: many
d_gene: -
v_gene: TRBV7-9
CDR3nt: TGTGCCAGCAGCTTATGGTACGGAAATCAAGAGACCCAGTACTTC
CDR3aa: CASSLWYGNQETQYF

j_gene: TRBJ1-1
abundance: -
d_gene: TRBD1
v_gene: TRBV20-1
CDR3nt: TGCAGTGCCTGGGACAGGGGGCAGGGCACTGAAGCTTCCTTT
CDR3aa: CSAWDRGQGTEASF

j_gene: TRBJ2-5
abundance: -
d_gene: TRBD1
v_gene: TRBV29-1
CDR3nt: TGCAGCGTTGGACAGGGGCAAGAGACCCAGTACTTC
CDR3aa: CSVGQGQETQYF